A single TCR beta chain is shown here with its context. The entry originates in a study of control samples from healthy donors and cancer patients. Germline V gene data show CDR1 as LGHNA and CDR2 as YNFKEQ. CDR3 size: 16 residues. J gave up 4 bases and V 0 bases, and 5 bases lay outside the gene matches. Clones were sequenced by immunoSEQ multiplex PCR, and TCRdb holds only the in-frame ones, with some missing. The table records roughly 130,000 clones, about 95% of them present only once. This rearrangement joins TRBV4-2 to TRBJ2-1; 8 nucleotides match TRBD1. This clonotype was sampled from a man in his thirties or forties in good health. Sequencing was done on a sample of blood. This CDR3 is CASSQDGTGIYNEQFF. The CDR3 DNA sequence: TGTGCCAGCAGCCAAGATGGGACAGGAATATACAATGAGCAGTTCTTC.